A selection of T cell receptor beta chains follows, all from one sample in a study of cytomegalovirus exposure and HLA in healthy donors. Profiling relied on immunoSEQ multiplex PCR, and the TCRdb table lists in-frame clones only, not all of them. Of about 150,000 clones detected, around 84% appear once; the ten largest clones hold about 2.3%. Source material: PBMCs. The source of these receptors is a woman aged 18-35 years in good health and CMV-seronegative. The CDR3 runs from the conserved cysteine through the conserved F or W. The D gene is left open where the match is weak. A row's size may be missing; if present it is once, few, many or a size class.

CDR3	DNA	V	J	size	D
CASSLGGRDGYTF	TGTGCCAGCAGCTTAGGGGGGAGGGATGGCTACACCTTC	TRBV11-2	TRBJ1-2	.	.
CAAGFSGNTIYF	TGTGCCGCAGGGTTCTCTGGAAACACCATATATTTT	TRBV11-2	TRBJ1-3	few	.
CASSYFRDSYGYTF	TGTGCCAGCAGTTACTTCCGGGACAGCTATGGCTACACCTTC	TRBV6-5	TRBJ1-2	.	TRBD1
CASTPTGAGGANVLTF	TGTGCCAGCACCCCGACAGGGGCGGGCGGGGCCAACGTCCTGACTTTC	TRBV9	TRBJ2-6	.	TRBD1
CASSLTGESSYEQYF	TGTGCCAGCAGTCTTACAGGGGAATCGTCCTACGAGCAGTACTTC	TRBV11-2	TRBJ2-7	.	TRBD1
CSVEDYQGQPQHF	TGCAGCGTTGAAGATTATCAGGGGCAGCCCCAGCATTTT	TRBV29-1	TRBJ1-5	few	.
CASSRTSGGARDEQFF	TGTGCCAGCAGCCGCACTAGCGGGGGGGCTAGGGATGAGCAGTTCTTC	TRBV14	TRBJ2-1	few	TRBD2
CASSPETGVLREKLFF	TGCGCCAGCAGCCCCGAAACAGGGGTTTTGCGGGAAAAACTGTTTTTT	TRBV4-3	TRBJ1-4	few	TRBD1
CASSAGGDNSPLHF	TGTGCCAGCAGCGCAGGGGGTGATAATTCACCCCTCCACTTT	TRBV9	TRBJ1-6	.	TRBD1
CASTGTGSGTDTQYF	TGTGCCAGCACCGGGACAGGGAGCGGGACAGATACGCAGTATTTT	TRBV28	TRBJ2-3	once	TRBD1
CASRGRTEVYEQYF	TGTGCCAGCAGGGGCCGGACAGAGGTCTACGAGCAGTACTTC	TRBV6-5	TRBJ2-7	.	.
CASRTTQGIDYGYTF	TGTGCCAGCAGGACGACACAGGGGATTGACTATGGCTACACCTTC	TRBV25-1	TRBJ1-2	.	TRBD1
CASSIRTGVNSPLHF	TGTGCCAGTAGTATAAGGACAGGGGTGAATTCACCCCTCCACTTT	TRBV19	TRBJ1-6	.	TRBD1
CASTEQGFSGNTIYF	TGTGCCAGCACCGAACAGGGGTTCTCTGGAAACACCATATATTTT	TRBV6-5	TRBJ1-3	.	TRBD1
CASSVGQVYTEAFF	TGTGCCAGCAGTGTGGGACAGGTCTACACTGAAGCTTTCTTT	TRBV6-1	TRBJ1-1	once	TRBD1
CAIRLSDRRADTQYF	TGTGCCATCAGGCTTTCGGACAGACGCGCAGATACGCAGTATTTT	TRBV10-3	TRBJ2-3	.	.
CASSLSGTYEQYF	TGTGCCAGCAGCTTATCAGGGACCTACGAGCAGTACTTC	TRBV7-9	TRBJ2-7	.	.
CASSLGGDRNTEAFF	TGTGCCAGCAGCTTGGGTGGCGACAGGAACACTGAAGCTTTCTTT	TRBV5-4	TRBJ1-1	.	.
CASRRTGGGGYTF	TGTGCCAGTAGGAGAACAGGGGGGGGCGGCTACACCTTC	TRBV19	TRBJ1-2	.	TRBD1
CASSLSQGNTEAFF	TGTGCCAGCAGCTTAAGCCAGGGGAACACTGAAGCTTTCTTT	TRBV11-3	TRBJ1-1	.	.
CASSLDYRGGVQYF	TGTGCCAGCAGCCTGGACTACCGGGGGGGGGTTCAGTACTTC	TRBV5-4	TRBJ2-5	.	TRBD2
CASSRDRAIYF	TGTGCCAGCAGTCGGGACAGAGCTATATATTTT	TRBV2	TRBJ1-3	.	TRBD1